This T cell receptor beta chain was documented in a study of T cells after posttransplantation cyclophosphamide (dated by TCRdb to 2016 to 2017). For context, the study as a whole: Using TRB sequencing, the study followed how the T cell repertoire rebuilt after myeloablative bone marrow transplantation with posttransplantation cyclophosphamide given as GVHD prophylaxis. Up to about 3 additional blood samples from 2 to 5.2 years after transplant were also TRB-sequenced in 3 patients, as was pretransplant blood from a handful of patients. Public TRB sequences were searched against a database of over 3,500 sequences associated with responses to pathogens, tumor antigens, self-antigens and alloantigens. Blood from all 35 or so PTCy patients with 1-year posttransplant specimens was subjected to TRB sequencing. Because TRA and TRB clonality correlated tightly in roughly nine samples, later TCR analyses were limited to TRB. Antigen receptor sequencing was done on samples from some 34 PTCy-treated patients and from around 15 related bone marrow donors of those patients.

Interpreted using the paper, the treatment or condition label stands for: high-dose cyclophosphamide on days +3 and +4 as single-agent GVHD prophylaxis. For conditioning, the PTCy patients got busulfan and fludarabine, then a related or unrelated marrow graft, followed by cyclophosphamide on days +3 and +4. PTCy-treated patients came from a prospective multi-institutional clinical trial. Mononuclear cells from peripheral blood and bone marrow were separated by Ficoll-Hypaque density centrifugation and then cryopreserved. Sorting of CD4+ and CD8+ T cells, including naive and memory subsets, was performed by FACS on a FACSAria II. In regard to this clone: Its antigen has not been determined. Per-nucleotide qualities are absent, and no much larger clonotype sits a single base away.

What the study reported, not specific to this receptor: Donor-recipient similarity was low at 1-2 months but increased during the first year, and donor CD8+ memory clones often dominated later blood repertoires. The TRB repertoires of T cells infiltrating skin or the GI tract showed only limited overlap with the TRB repertoires found in blood. Across the 35 to 45 patients, TRB clonality was highly associated with recipient CMV seropositivity and CMV reactivation, and diversity with PTCy was similar to that in the CNI/methotrexate controls.

TRB sequencing used genomic DNA with the immunoSEQ assay at survey resolution or the hsTCRB kit. In the authors' own workflow: The immunoSEQ software handled the initial read processing, while the LymphoSeq R package was used for the repertoire analyses. Clonality was computed as 1 minus normalized Shannon entropy, and a Gini coefficient was also calculated for each TRB dataset. Phenotypes of unsorted samples were inferred by mapping TRB sequences from sorted subsets of the recipient or donor onto unsorted samples of the same recipient. Here the immuneACCESS table is served through TCRdb, limited to in-frame sequences with V and J called. Missing clones are a known gap in these copies; in checked studies unresolved V genes cover under half, and the rest lacks a known reason. The DNA gave D and trimming, while V, J and clone size come from that table. Counted in this sample were about 17,000 clones; more than 60% of them appeared once. Roughly a third of the sample goes to the ten largest clones.

Taken from cysteine to phenylalanine, the CDR3 has 17 residues. The entry retains the CDR3 DNA only, 51 bases that are in frame from base 1. After removal of 5 bases from V and 0 bases from J, the junction retains 12 bases not matched to a gene. The germline V gene sets CDR1 to MDHEN and CDR2 to SYDVKM. This chain joins TRBV28 to TRBJ2-5; 7 bases in the junction line up with TRBD1. The specimen comprised CD8+ T cells sorted from PBMCs, sampled approximately 1,900 days after a stem cell transplant with posttransplant cyclophosphamide. The origin of this receptor is a female patient in her 40s who received an allogeneic stem cell transplant from a related donor, was CMV-positive, and had no GVHD. After a transplant, some T cells may be the graft donor's own cells. In nucleotides, the sequence is TGTGCCAGCAGTCCGACACGGGACAGTAGACACCAAGAGACCCAGTACTTC. This sequence encodes CASSPTRDSRHQETQYF.